The 25 T cell receptor beta chains below all came from one sample that was sequenced in a study of blood T cell repertoires in COVID-19. Sequencing was performed with immunoSEQ multiplex PCR; in TCRdb, only in-frame clones are kept and a portion is missing. In the table there are about 180,000 clones, about 81% of which are singletons. The specimen was peripheral blood. The origin of the receptors is an elderly woman with COVID-19, enrolled during active disease.

The chain joins TRBV7-4 to TRBJ2-7, with a weak D call TRBD1 (6 bases). Trimming took off 4 bases at V and 0 bases at J, with 10 bases between the two ends. Germline V gene sequence: CDR1 SGHVT, CDR2 SQSDAQ. The CDR3 is 14 amino acids. CDR3 in DNA: TGTGCCAGCAGCTGGGGGCCGAGCTCCTACGAGCAGTACTTC. This translates into CASSWGPSSYEQYF.

The chain recombines TRBV28 with TRBJ2-7; TRBD1 is a possible D gene (5 bases). V was trimmed by 2 bases and J by 3 bases, leaving 11 bases between them. The CDR3 sequence is 14 residues long. CDR1 is MDHEN and CDR2 is SYDVKM in the germline V gene. This CDR3 reads CASSLMRTNYEQYF. CDR3 DNA: TGTGCCAGCAGTTTAATGAGGACAAACTACGAGCAGTACTTC.

The chain couples TRBV12-5 to TRBJ1-2; D might be TRBD1 (5 bases). The ends were cut back, 5 bases at V and 0 bases at J, with 10 bases in the middle. From germline, CDR1 is LGHNT and CDR2 FRNRAP. The CDR3 has 14 amino acids. The CDR3 loop is CASGKTGPNYGYTF. The CDR3 DNA is TGTGCTAGTGGTAAAACAGGACCTAACTATGGCTACACCTTC.

The chain has TRBV15 and TRBJ2-1, with no clear D. Germline V gene sequence: CDR1 LNHNV, CDR2 YYDKDF (reference sequence). Trimming stripped 0 bases from V and 16 bases from J, with 22 bases between. The CDR3 has 15 amino acids. The CDR3 loop reads CATSRDVGSSSLQFF. For the CDR3, the DNA is TGTGCCACCAGCAGAGACGTGGGCTCATCTTCACTCCAATTCTTC. Combining the CDR3 with reference TRBV15 and TRBJ2-1 gives the whole variable domain DAMVIQNPRYQVTQFGKPVTLSCSQTLNHNVMYWYQQKSSQAPKLLFHYYDKDFNNEADTPDNFQSRRPNTSFCFLDIRSPGLGDTAMYLCATSRDVGSSSLQFFGPGTRLTVL.

The chain couples TRBV5-1 to TRBJ1-1; TRBD1 might be the D (6 bases). Germline V gene data show CDR1 as SGHRS and CDR2 as YFSETQ. V shed 0 bases and J shed 0 bases, with 9 bases lying between them. This CDR3 region has 15 residues. This CDR3 reads CASSLEQGMNTEAFF. DNA for the CDR3: TGCGCCAGCAGCTTGGAACAGGGCATGAACACTGAAGCTTTCTTT.

This sequence joins TRBV6-5 and TRBJ2-7; 8 bases are a match to TRBD1. J gave up 2 bases and V 1 base, and 1 base lay outside the gene matches. The CDR3 spans 14 residues. The germline V gene has CDR1 MNHEY and CDR2 SVGAGI. The CDR3: CASSYLDRAYEQYF. The CDR3 bases are TGTGCCAGCAGTTACTTGGACAGGGCCTACGAGCAGTACTTC.

The V and J genes are TRBV29-1 and TRBJ1-2; D may be TRBD1 (5 bases). This CDR3 comprises 12 residues. In germline, CDR1 is SQVTM, CDR2 ANQGSEA. Deletions cut 8 bases from V and 2 bases from J, with 12 bases between. CDR3 DNA sequence: TGCAGCCTATCCCGGGGGAACTATGGCTACACCTTC. This translates into CSLSRGNYGYTF.

The gene calls are TRBV11-3 and TRBJ2-5; tentatively, D is TRBD2 (7 bases). CDR3 length: 16 residues. CDR1 is SGHNT, CDR2 YENEEA, per germline. The V end was cut by 1 base, the J end by 4 bases, with 16 bases between. The CDR3 DNA follows: TGTGCCAGCAGCTTAGGGGGTGGAGGGGGGGGAGAGACCCAGTACTTC. Protein product: CASSLGGGGGGETQYF.

The V and J genes are TRBV27 and TRBJ1-2; 7 bases align to TRBD1. CDR3 length: 15 amino acids. Looked up from germline, CDR1 is MNHEY and CDR2 is SMNVEV (reference sequence). V dropped 3 bases and J dropped 6; count of bases not matched to a gene: 10. CDR3 residues: CASSFIDREQHGYTF. The DNA for the CDR3 is TGTGCCAGCAGTTTTATAGACAGGGAGCAGCATGGCTACACCTTC.

CDR3 region: CASSVVEGTEAFF. CDR3 in DNA: TGTGCCAGCAGTGTGGTGGAGGGCACTGAAGCTTTCTTT. The chain couples TRBV2 to TRBJ1-1; D gene uncertain. CDR3 size: 13 residues. Between the trimmed V and J ends, which lost 4 bases and 4 bases, there was a span of 10 bases. Germline assignment: CDR1 SNHLY and CDR2 FYNNEI.

The CDR3 nucleotides read TGTGCCTGGAGGGGACTAGCGGGGGGCCGGTACGAGCAGTACTTC. It is translated as CAWRGLAGGRYEQYF. This chain links TRBV30 with TRBJ2-7; TRBD2 matches at 15 bases. Trimming took 3 bases from V and 4 from J; bases not matched to a gene: 4. This CDR3 contains 15 residues. Germline CDR1 GTSNPN, CDR2 SVGIG (reference sequence).

The V call is TRBV11-2, the J call TRBJ2-1; TRBD1 matches at 8 bases. With V trimmed by 2 bases and J by 7 bases, 7 bases remained unmatched. The CDR3 has 15 amino acids. Germline V lookup: CDR1 SGHAT, CDR2 FQNNGV. The CDR3 loop is CASSLFGQGSNEQFF. CDR3 nucleotides: TGTGCCAGCAGCTTATTCGGACAGGGATCAAATGAGCAGTTCTTC.

The chain is built from TRBV5-8 and TRBJ2-1; 8 nucleotides agree with TRBD2. This CDR3 spans 14 amino acids. J gave up 5 bases and V 4 bases, and 5 bases lay outside the gene matches. Germline V gene lookup returns CDR1 SGHTS and CDR2 YDEGEE. CDR3 in DNA: TGTGCCAGCAGCCCGGGACTAGGGGACAATGAGCAGTTCTTC. Residues: CASSPGLGDNEQFF.

This clone showed up just a few times. The chain employs TRBV28 and TRBJ1-1; unclear D gene. This CDR3 spans 13 amino acids. The V and J ends lost 2 bases and 3 bases respectively, with 7 bases between them. Germline CDR1 is MDHEN and CDR2 is SYDVKM. CDR3 in DNA: TGTGCCAGCAGTTTAGGGCCCTACACTGAAGCTTTCTTT. Amino acid sequence: CASSLGPYTEAFF.

Only a few counts were recorded for this clone. This sequence joins TRBV18 and TRBJ1-1, with 8 bases matching TRBD1. The CDR3 extends over 15 amino acids. Germline V gene sequence: CDR1 KGHSH, CDR2 LQKENI. J lost 0 bases, V lost 2 bases, and 2 bases had no gene match. CDR3 in amino acids: CASSPLQGVNTEAFF. CDR3 in DNA: TGTGCCAGCTCACCATTACAGGGGGTGAACACTGAAGCTTTCTTT.

The chain combines TRBV20-1 with TRBJ2-5; TRBD2 might be the D (5 bases). Per the germline V gene, CDR1 is DFQATT and CDR2 is SNEGSKA (reference sequence). This CDR3 has 17 residues. Trimming stripped 3 bases from V and 6 bases from J, with 26 bases between. CDR3 DNA sequence: TGCAGTGCTAGTCTCTTCCGCGGGCCCCTGGAAGAGAAGACCCAGTACTTC. It encodes CSASLFRGPLEEKTQYF.

The chain has TRBV27 and TRBJ2-5, with D tentatively TRBD1 (6 bases). V was cut by 2 bases and J by 4 bases, with 14 bases left in between. This CDR3 has 15 residues. From germline, CDR1 is MNHEY and CDR2 SMNVEV (reference sequence). The CDR3 loop is CASSLRQERGETQYF. DNA for the CDR3: TGTGCCAGCAGTTTACGACAGGAAAGGGGAGAGACCCAGTACTTC.

V and J are TRBV29-1 and TRBJ2-7, with 14 bases fitting TRBD2. Germline V CDR1 and CDR2: SQVTM, ANQGSEA. Germline trimming cut 4 bases from V and 4 bases from J; bases unmatched to any gene: 3. The CDR3 consists of 14 residues. This CDR3 is CSVAGTSGRYEQYF. The CDR3 DNA sequence: TGCAGCGTTGCCGGGACTAGCGGGAGATACGAGCAGTACTTC.

The rearrangement links TRBV10-3 to TRBJ2-5, with 8 bases that match TRBD2. This CDR3 region has 14 residues. V shed 10 bases and J 4 bases; nucleotides not matched to a gene: 11. In germline, CDR1 is ENHRY, CDR2 SYGVKD. The CDR3 loop reads CATGTRGSPETQYF. CDR3 coding DNA: TGTGCCACCGGGACTAGGGGGTCCCCAGAGACCCAGTACTTC.

The J gene is TRBJ2-3, the V gene TRBV27; 7 nucleotides match TRBD2. This CDR3 is 16 amino acids long. V was clipped by 7 bases and J by 2 bases; unmatched bases: 12. Per the germline V gene, CDR1 is MNHEY and CDR2 is SMNVEV (reference sequence). DNA for the CDR3: TGTGCCAGCACCTTTAGCGGGCGGGAGCACACAGATACGCAGTATTTT. This codes for CASTFSGREHTDTQYF.

This clone has more than one count but fewer than ten. The genes are TRBV13 and TRBJ2-3; 9 bases align to TRBD1. The V gene's germline CDR1 is PRHDT and CDR2 FYEKMQ (reference sequence). After removal of 4 bases from V and 6 bases from J, the junction contained 5 bases not matched to a gene. The CDR3 has 14 residues. The CDR3 nucleotides are TGTGCCAGCAGCTCAGGGACAGGGTGGGATACGCAGTATTTT. Translated: CASSSGTGWDTQYF.

The rearrangement joins TRBV2 to TRBJ2-5; maybe TRBD1 (5 bases). This CDR3 has 14 amino acids. V was trimmed by 2 bases and J by 1 base, leaving 8 bases between them. The germline V gene encodes CDR1 SNHLY and CDR2 FYNNEI. For the CDR3, the DNA is TGTGCCAGCAGTGAAAGGGGAAGCCAAGAGACCCAGTACTTC. This gives the protein CASSERGSQETQYF.

The rearrangement links TRBV7-8 to TRBJ1-2; 8 bases map to TRBD1. The CDR3 covers 13 residues. CDR1 is SGHVS, CDR2 FQNEAQ, per germline. V was pared by 5 bases and J by 4 bases, with 3 bases of the junction left unmatched. The CDR3 spells CASSGQGAYGYTF. CDR3 in DNA: TGTGCCAGCAGCGGACAGGGCGCCTATGGCTACACCTTC.

The chain combines TRBV7-6 with TRBJ2-7; 8 bases are shared with TRBD1. In germline, CDR1 is SGHVS, CDR2 FNYEAQ. CDR3 length: 15 residues. With 5 bases clipped from V and 0 bases from J, the junction kept 6 bases outside the gene matches. CDR3 sequence reads: CASSPRQGSSYEQYF. In DNA, the CDR3 is TGTGCCAGCAGCCCGAGACAGGGGAGCTCCTACGAGCAGTACTTC.

The chain joins TRBV5-3 to TRBJ2-7; 9 bases align to TRBD1. TRBV5-3 is known as an ORF, though its function is uncertain. The junction had 28 bases not matched to a gene; V was cut back by 3 bases and J by 0 bases. The CDR3 covers 23 residues. The CDR3 bases are TGTGCCAGAAGCTGGGGGGACAGGGAATCTGTGGCTAGCTACACGCTAAGCTCCTACGAGCAGTACTTC. Amino acids: CARSWGDRESVASYTLSSYEQYF.